These 3 T cell receptor beta chains came from one sample sequenced in a study of early T cells in non-severe SARS-CoV-2 infection. TCRdb re-called the 5' RACE reads with MiXCR, one entry per CDR3 protein. The sample comprises 55,000 to 65,000 distinct CDR3 sequences, 11% of which are singletons, and more than 1.5% rests with the top ten. Sequenced: whole blood. The receptors were sampled from an adult who was a healthcare worker with PCR-confirmed SARS-CoV-2 infection or an uninfected control (not recorded which).

This clonotype is a singleton in its sample. The chain joins TRBV27 to TRBJ2-1; D possibly corresponds to TRBD2 (6 bases). The CDR3 extends over 15 amino acids. The germline gives CDR1 MNHEY, CDR2 SMNVEV (reference sequence). V lost 3 bases and J lost 0, with 9 bases in between. The CDR3 here is CASSFRGSSYNEQFF. The CDR3 DNA reads TGTGCCAGCAGTTTCCGGGGGAGCTCCTACAATGAGCAGTTCTTC.

This clonotype was detected ten times or more. This sequence joins TRBV7-6 and TRBJ1-2, with D maybe TRBD1 (5 bases). Trimming took off 0 bases at V and 8 bases at J, with 13 bases between the two ends. Germline V gene sequence: CDR1 SGHVS, CDR2 FNYEAQ. The CDR3 totals 14 residues. The CDR3 region has the DNA TGTGCCAGCAGCTTAGCCGGACGGGGCCGAGGCTACACCTTC. Translation gives CASSLAGRGRGYTF.

This clonotype was counted ten times or more. The chain couples TRBV3-1 to TRBJ1-1; possibly TRBD1 for D (5 bases). The CDR3 totals 13 residues. V lost 1 base and J lost 7, with 10 bases in between. CDR1 is LGHDT and CDR2 is YNNKEL in the germline V gene (reference sequence). In nucleotides, the CDR3 is TGTGCCAGCAGCCAAGGGACAAGCCGTGAAGCTTTCTTT. This translates into CASSQGTSREAFF.